This entry lists 22 T cell receptor beta chains sequenced from one sample in a study of shared clonotypes between healthy human individuals. Profiled with immunoSEQ multiplex PCR; TCRdb holds only in-frame clones, not every one. The table records about 1.1 million clones, approximately 75% of them present only once. Sequencing was done on a sample of memory CD4+ T cells from PBMCs. Subset of the sample: CD45RA-negative fraction. Receptors originate from a man younger than 35 in good health. Some clones in this sample may be carry-over from other donors' samples.

The CDR3 sequence: CASRNSGGASYNEQFF. The CDR3 DNA follows: TGTGCCAGCAGGAATAGCGGGGGAGCATCCTACAATGAGCAGTTCTTC. This chain links TRBV25-1 with TRBJ2-1; 9 nucleotides agree with TRBD2. This CDR3 contains 16 residues. Germline V gene data show CDR1 as MGHDK and CDR2 as SYGVNS. The V gene end was trimmed by 6 bases and the J gene end by 1 base; junction bases not matched to a gene: 7.

This rearrangement joins TRBV28 to TRBJ2-1, with 8 bases matching TRBD2. This CDR3 has 16 residues. The germline V gene encodes CDR1 MDHEN and CDR2 SYDVKM. J was trimmed by 7 bases and V by 5 bases; bases with no gene match: 13. The CDR3 loop reads CASSGVQGLGVNEQFF. CDR3 DNA sequence: TGTGCCAGCAGTGGGGTACAGGGACTAGGGGTAAATGAGCAGTTCTTC.

Of note for this clone: The same CDR3 is also encoded by other DNA sequences in this sample. The chain couples TRBV20-1 to TRBJ2-7, with D perhaps matching TRBD1 (6 bases). The V end was cut by 5 bases, the J end by 7 bases, with 12 bases between. Germline CDR1 reads DFQATT; CDR2 reads SNEGSKA (reference sequence). This CDR3 has 11 residues. CDR3 DNA: TGCAGTGCTGGTACTAGGGGGGAGCAGTACTTC. Translated: CSAGTRGEQYF.

This clone was detected ten times or more. The chain carries TRBV4-2 and TRBJ2-7; TRBD1 aligns across 7 bases. J lost 3 bases, V lost 4 bases, and 6 bases had no gene match. The CDR3 runs to 14 residues. Germline loops: CDR1 LGHNA, CDR2 YNFKEQ. CDR3 DNA sequence: TGTGCCAGCAGCCGAGCAGGGGGAGTCTACGAGCAGTACTTC. Translated, it gives CASSRAGGVYEQYF.

The chain combines TRBV5-5 with TRBJ1-5; D is ambiguous. Germline V gene data show CDR1 as SGHKS and CDR2 as YYEKEE (reference sequence). The CDR3 totals 13 residues. V lost 4 bases and J lost 4, with 9 bases in between. For the CDR3, the DNA is TGTGCCAGCAGCCCCTTTTCAAATCAGCCCCAGCATTTT. Protein: CASSPFSNQPQHF.

Of note for this clone: Other DNA sequences of this sample code for an identical CDR3. V gene TRBV5-1 combines with J gene TRBJ2-7; TRBD2 matches at 11 bases. The CDR3 runs 14 residues. V was pared by 4 bases and J by 4 bases, with 4 bases of the junction left unmatched. From germline, CDR1 is SGHRS and CDR2 YFSETQ. The chain's CDR3 is CASSAGTSGYEQYF. Here the CDR3 DNA reads TGCGCCAGCAGCGCCGGGACTAGCGGTTACGAGCAGTACTTC.

The genes are TRBV10-3 and TRBJ2-5; D possibly corresponds to TRBD2 (6 bases). The V end was cut by 6 bases, the J end by 2 bases, with 10 bases between. Germline loops: CDR1 ENHRY, CDR2 SYGVKD. The CDR3 has 13 residues. CDR3 sequence reads: CAIRIAEQETQYF. DNA for the CDR3: TGTGCCATCAGGATAGCGGAACAAGAGACCCAGTACTTC.

Regarding this clone: This likely comes from a read error, as the CDR3 has no conserved phenylalanine or tryptophan at its end. CDR3 protein: CSGGEGDTQYL. The CDR3 region has the DNA TGCAGCGGGGGGGAGGGAGATACGCAGTATCTT. The V gene is TRBV29-1, the J gene TRBJ2-3; TRBD2 matches 7 bases. V lost 7 bases, J lost 5 bases, and 3 bases stayed unmatched. The CDR3 has 11 residues. The germline V gene encodes CDR1 SQVTM and CDR2 ANQGSEA.

This clone was found a few times. This chain uses TRBV30 with TRBJ2-7; D possibly matches TRBD1 or TRBD2 (5 bases each). Looked up from germline, CDR1 is GTSNPN and CDR2 is SVGIG (reference sequence). The CDR3 length is 15 residues. The V and J ends lost 2 bases and 0 bases respectively, with 14 bases between them. CDR3 DNA sequence: TGTGCCTGGAGTTACGGGACGGCAGTCTCCTACGAGCAGTACTTC. Protein: CAWSYGTAVSYEQYF.

This clone has only one observation. The chain recombines TRBV6-6 with TRBJ2-6; D possibly uses TRBD1 or TRBD2 (5 bases each). Trimming took off 11 bases at V and 2 bases at J, with 16 bases between the two ends. The CDR3 runs to 15 residues. Looked up from germline, CDR1 is MNHNY and CDR2 is SVGAGI (reference sequence). The CDR3 DNA follows: TGTGCCGGGACCCCGAGCGGAGCTGGGGCCAACGTCCTGACTTTC. Protein product: CAGTPSGAGANVLTF.

The chain has TRBV28 and TRBJ1-2, with D unresolved. The germline CDR1 and CDR2 sequences are MDHEN and SYDVKM. This CDR3 has 11 amino acids. The germline V and J ends were trimmed by 6 bases and 4 bases, with 6 bases remaining between them. The DNA of the CDR3 is TGTGCCAGCAGGTCTAGCTATGGCTACACCTTC. Translating it yields CASRSSYGYTF.

The chain recombines TRBV19 with TRBJ1-1; no definite D call. V was cut by 3 bases and J by 1 base, with 9 bases left in between. CDR1 is LNHDA, CDR2 SQIVND, per germline (reference sequence). The CDR3 sequence is 14 residues long. Here the CDR3 DNA reads TGTGCCAGTAGTATCATAGTCGCGAACACTGAAGCTTTCTTT. This sequence encodes CASSIIVANTEAFF. Combining the CDR3 with reference TRBV19 and TRBJ1-1 gives the whole variable domain DGGITQSPKYLFRKEGQNVTLSCEQNLNHDAMYWYRQDPGQGLRLIYYSQIVNDFQKGDIAEGYSVSREKKESFPLTVTSAQKNPTAFYLCASSIIVANTEAFFGQGTRLTVV.

The V and J genes are TRBV9 and TRBJ1-5; 12 nucleotides line up with TRBD1. This CDR3 comprises 13 residues. Per germline, CDR1 SGDLS and CDR2 YYNGEE. V lost 5 bases and J lost 7; bases outside the gene matches: 1. The CDR3 DNA reads TGTGCCAGCAGTGGGACAGGGGGCCAGCCCCAGCATTTT. As protein: CASSGTGGQPQHF.

This clone was observed at least ten times. The chain couples TRBV5-4 to TRBJ2-5, with 11 bases aligning to TRBD2. Trimming cost V 4 bases and J 3 bases; bases outside gene matches: 5. CDR3 length equals 15 residues. Germline V lookup: CDR1 SGHNT, CDR2 YYREEE (reference sequence). CDR3 protein: CASSRTGLAEETQYF. The CDR3 DNA reads as TGTGCCAGCAGCCGGACGGGACTAGCGGAAGAGACCCAGTACTTC.

CDR3 sequence (DNA): TGCGCCAGCAGCTTGGGGGGGAACCCCTACGAGCAGTACTTC. Its translation is CASSLGGNPYEQYF. The chain links TRBV5-1 to TRBJ2-7; D possibly matches TRBD1 or TRBD2 (5 bases each). In germline, CDR1 is SGHRS, CDR2 YFSETQ. There are 14 residues in the CDR3. V was shortened by 0 bases and J by 2 bases, with 9 bases between the two germline ends.

The genes are TRBV7-6 and TRBJ2-3; no definite D call. Germline CDR1 SGHVS, CDR2 FNYEAQ. The CDR3 runs to 15 residues. The V end lost 1 base, the J end lost 8 bases, and 16 bases lay between the germline ends. The CDR3 sequence: CASSLEDPLLATQYF. DNA for the CDR3: TGTGCCAGCAGCTTAGAGGATCCCCTCCTCGCTACGCAGTATTTT. The full variable domain, completed using reference TRBV7-6 and TRBJ2-3, is GAGVSQSPRYKVTKRGQDVALRCDPISGHVSLYWYRQALGQGPEFLTYFNYEAQQDKSGLPNDRFSAERPEGSISTLTIQRTEQRDSAMYRCASSLEDPLLATQYFGPGTRLTVL.

V usage is TRBV7-3 and J usage is TRBJ2-5; a possible D gene is TRBD1 (6 bases). CDR1 and CDR2 (germline): SGHTA, FQGTGA. Trimming stripped 3 bases from V and 1 base from J, with 9 bases between. The CDR3 is 14 residues long. The DNA for the CDR3 is TGTGCCAGCAGCTTCATGGGGGCCCAAGAGACCCAGTACTTC. Translation: CASSFMGAQETQYF.

CDR3 in amino acids: CASSEPGTNEKLFF. CDR3 coding DNA: TGCGCCAGCAGTGAACCGGGGACTAATGAAAAACTGTTTTTT. The gene calls are TRBV10-2 and TRBJ1-4; D remains unclear. This CDR3 has 14 residues. CDR1 is WSHSY, CDR2 SAAADI, per germline. Between the trimmed V and J ends, which lost 3 bases and 2 bases, there was a span of 7 bases.

This sequence joins TRBV27 and TRBJ2-1; 8 bases map to TRBD2. The V gene's germline CDR1 is MNHEY and CDR2 SMNVEV (reference sequence). The CDR3 is 15 amino acids. V shed 2 bases, J shed 4 bases, and the junction held 4 bases outside the gene matches. The CDR3 loop is CASSLGRLAYNEQFF. The DNA for the CDR3 is TGTGCCAGCAGTTTAGGCCGACTAGCGTACAATGAGCAGTTCTTC.

This chain joins TRBV5-1 and TRBJ2-3; 7 bases align to TRBD1. The CDR3 runs 16 residues. The V gene's germline CDR1 is SGHRS and CDR2 YFSETQ. Losses at the gene ends were 5 bases for V and 3 bases for J; bases not matched to a gene: 12. CDR3: CASRGVPGQETDTQYF. CDR3 nucleotide sequence: TGCGCCAGCAGGGGGGTTCCAGGACAGGAGACAGATACGCAGTATTTT.

Points on this clone: A read error may explain this, as a much larger clone is one base away. The chain has TRBV4-3 and TRBJ2-6, with a tentative D call TRBD2 (6 bases). The germline gives CDR1 LGHNA, CDR2 YSLEER. This CDR3 region has 17 residues. CDR3 nucleotides: TGCGTCAGCAGCCAAGATCCAGGGACTTCTGGGGCCAACGTCCTGACTTTC. It specifies CVSSQDPGTSGANVLTF.

Turning to this clone: Possible read error: a much larger clone is one base away. The rearrangement links TRBV6-5 to TRBJ2-2; no clear D. The CDR3 has 12 residues. Per germline, CDR1 MNHEY and CDR2 SVGAGI. V lost 5 bases and J 6 bases, leaving 7 bases between the germline ends. CDR3 nucleotides: TGTGCCAGCAGTGTGACCGCCGGGGAGCTGTTTTTT. This translates into CASSVTAGELFF.